This T cell receptor (beta chain) was identified during a study of human T cells and chemical hapten exposure. Study in general: The study traced per-sample TCR yield variation mainly to small differences in pooled library volumes. General study points: TCRs exceeding a frequency of 1 in 1000 stayed unchanged under DPC sensitization.

As to time point: healthy volunteer bleed at 2 weeks. Unfractionated whole blood was the source from which total RNA was extracted. This clonotype has just a few counts. The target antigen is unknown. Separate cDNA molecules received unique molecular identifiers, which the library attached to them. In the authors' workflow: Sample TCR totals centred on a median of roughly 96,000, ranging about 20,000 to 690,600. TCRdb called the RACE reads again in MiXCR, with one record for every CDR3 protein. The V and J calls here are based on TCRdb, not the publication. The table includes 130,000 or so distinct CDR3 sequences, around 8.3% detected once. In germline, CDR1 is MNHNY, CDR2 SVGAGI (reference sequence). The V and J ends lost 6 bases and 8 bases respectively, with 13 bases between them. The CDR3 runs 12 residues.

Source material: whole blood. This receptor was identified in a male donor in good health. Some clones in this sample may be carry-over from other donors' samples. The rearrangement joins TRBV6-6 to TRBJ1-1; D possibly corresponds to TRBD1 (5 bases). The CDR3 DNA reads TGTGCCAGCAGGGAAGGGACGGTCGAAGCTTTCTTT. Translated, it gives CASREGTVEAFF.